A single sample is the source of the 24 T cell receptor beta chains below, sequenced in a study of blood T cell repertoires in COVID-19. Only in-frame clones appear in the TCRdb table, and some are missing; sequencing was by immunoSEQ multiplex PCR. The profile shows roughly 200,000 clones, 87% of them singletons. Material for sequencing was peripheral blood. The receptor source for this set is a man aged 60 to 69 who had recovered from COVID-19.

Regarding this clone: Other DNA sequences within the sample encode an identical CDR3. The chain combines TRBV18 with TRBJ2-7; 10 nucleotides align to TRBD2. This CDR3 is 15 amino acids long. Germline V lookup: CDR1 KGHSH, CDR2 LQKENI. V lost 3 bases and J lost 2; bases outside the gene matches: 4. The CDR3, as DNA: TGTGCCAGCTCACCTGGGCTAGCGGGAGCCTACGAGCAGTACTTC. Its protein product is CASSPGLAGAYEQYF.

This CDR3 reads CASSPFRGGEETQYF. CDR3 DNA sequence: TGCGCCAGCAGCCCCTTTCGGGGCGGGGAAGAGACCCAGTACTTC. The chain joins TRBV5-1 to TRBJ2-5; D perhaps matches TRBD2 (6 bases). Germline lookup yields CDR1 SGHRS and CDR2 YFSETQ. V was shortened by 4 bases and J by 3 bases, with 16 bases between the two germline ends. This CDR3 is built from 15 residues. Complete variable domain (other parts from reference TRBV5-1 and TRBJ2-5): KAGVTQTPRYLIKTRGQQVTLSCSPISGHRSVSWYQQTPGQGLQFLFEYFSETQRNKGNFPGRFSGRQFSNSRSEMNVSTLELGDSALYLCASSPFRGGEETQYFGPGTRLLVL.

This chain links TRBV2 with TRBJ1-5, with D possibly being TRBD1 (6 bases). The CDR3 length is 14 residues. V was trimmed by 7 bases and J by 2 bases, leaving 12 bases between them. Per the germline V gene, CDR1 is SNHLY and CDR2 is FYNNEI. CDR3 DNA: TGTGCCAGCAAGGCAGGGGCTCGCAATCAGCCCCAGCATTTT. Residues: CASKAGARNQPQHF.

This chain connects TRBV4-1 to TRBJ2-2, with TRBD1 matching over 9 bases. The CDR3 runs 17 residues. V shed 6 bases, J shed 2 bases, and the junction held 10 bases outside the gene matches. Germline CDR1 reads MGHRA; CDR2 reads YSYEKL. The CDR3 region is CASREERGQGNTGELFF. CDR3 nucleotides: TGCGCCAGCAGAGAAGAGCGGGGACAGGGAAACACCGGGGAGCTGTTTTTT.

V and J are TRBV5-6 and TRBJ2-7, with 11 bases fitting TRBD2. V gave up 2 bases and J gave up 2 bases; unmatched junction bases: 6. The CDR3 loop spans 16 amino acids. Germline V lookup: CDR1 SGHDT, CDR2 YYEEEE. This chain's CDR3 is CASSFSTSGATYEQYF. Here the CDR3 DNA reads TGTGCCAGCAGCTTCTCGACTAGCGGGGCAACCTACGAGCAGTACTTC.

CDR3 sequence reads: CASSSGTSGGAEGIQYF. The CDR3 bases are TGTGCCAGCAGCTCTGGGACTAGCGGGGGGGCCGAGGGCATTCAGTACTTC. The chain is built from TRBV7-6 and TRBJ2-4, with TRBD2 matching 16 bases. The CDR3 is 17 amino acids. Germline CDR1 and CDR2: SGHVS and FNYEAQ. Trimming removed 4 bases from V and 9 bases from J; junction bases left unmatched: 9.

The V and J genes are TRBV5-1 and TRBJ1-2; no definite D call. From germline, CDR1 is SGHRS and CDR2 YFSETQ. Between the trimmed V and J ends, which lost 0 bases and 3 bases, there was a span of 6 bases. This CDR3 has 13 amino acids. CDR3 amino acids: CASSLVDYYGYTF. Written as DNA, the CDR3 is TGCGCCAGCAGCTTGGTGGACTACTATGGCTACACCTTC.

This clone was observed a single time. The chain uses TRBV9 and TRBJ1-5; D remains ambiguous. The ends were cut back, 0 bases at V and 5 bases at J, with 3 bases in the middle. CDR1 and CDR2 from the germline V gene are SGDLS and YYNGEE. CDR3 length: 12 residues. CDR3: CASSVGDQPQHF. CDR3 in DNA: TGTGCCAGCAGCGTAGGAGATCAGCCCCAGCATTTT.

This clone was detected only a few times. This chain uses TRBV4-2 with TRBJ2-3; 12 bases align to TRBD2. The CDR3 sequence is 16 residues long. Germline CDR1 and CDR2: LGHNA and YNFKEQ. V lost 3 bases to trimming and J lost 4 bases; unmatched junction nucleotides: 5. CDR3 nucleotide sequence: TGTGCCAGCAGCCACCCGACTAGCGGGAGCTCAGATACGCAGTATTTT. Translation gives CASSHPTSGSSDTQYF.

The gene calls are TRBV7-3 and TRBJ1-1, with D maybe TRBD1 (6 bases). Per the germline V gene, CDR1 is SGHTA and CDR2 is FQGTGA. With 5 bases removed from V and 0 bases from J, the gap between germline ends came to 13 bases. The CDR3 loop spans 15 amino acids. CDR3 nucleotides: TGTGCCAGCAGCCCCATAACAGGGCTGAACACTGAAGCTTTCTTT. Translating it yields CASSPITGLNTEAFF.

The V call is TRBV5-1, the J call TRBJ1-1; D uncertain. From germline, CDR1 is SGHRS and CDR2 YFSETQ. The CDR3 loop spans 15 amino acids. The V gene lost 4 bases and the J gene lost 4 bases, with 17 bases spanning the gap. DNA of the CDR3: TGCGCCAGCAGCCGGGAGGTGGGGTTGGTCACTGAAGCTTTCTTT. Its translation is CASSREVGLVTEAFF.

This clone is a singleton in its sample. The rearrangement joins TRBV30 to TRBJ2-5, with D tentatively TRBD2 (7 bases). Trimming left V 0 bases short and J 5 bases short, with 13 bases between. Germline V gives CDR1 GTSNPN, CDR2 SVGIG (reference sequence). The CDR3 is 14 residues long. In DNA, the CDR3 is TGTGCCTGGAGTGTTCGGGGGGCGCGCGAGACCCAGTACTTC. Translated, it gives CAWSVRGARETQYF.

The V gene is TRBV5-5, the J gene TRBJ2-7; 8 bases fit TRBD1. The V segment lost 0 bases and the J segment 3 bases; nucleotides outside the gene matches: 5. Germline V gene lookup returns CDR1 SGHKS and CDR2 YYEKEE (reference sequence). The CDR3 is 15 amino acids. CDR3 sequence reads: CASSLGGQGDYEQYF. CDR3 in DNA: TGTGCCAGCAGCTTGGGAGGACAGGGTGACTACGAGCAGTACTTC. Complete variable domain (other parts from reference TRBV5-5 and TRBJ2-7): DAGVTQSPTHLIKTRGQQVTLRCSPISGHKSVSWYQQVLGQGPQFIFQYYEKEERGRGNFPDRFSARQFPNYSSELNVNALLLGDSALYLCASSLGGQGDYEQYFGPGTRLTVT.

The chain carries TRBV11-2 and TRBJ1-6; D gene unclear. This CDR3 is built from 12 residues. With 6 bases removed from V and 14 bases from J, the gap between germline ends came to 14 bases. The V gene's germline CDR1 is SGHAT and CDR2 FQNNGV. The CDR3 DNA reads as TGTGCCAGCAGTTTGGGAGGACCGACCCTCCACTTT. Residues: CASSLGGPTLHF.

The chain recombines TRBV6-5 with TRBJ2-5, with a possible D match to TRBD1 (5 bases). The V gene lost 5 bases and the J gene lost 7 bases, with 20 bases spanning the gap. Germline CDR1 and CDR2: MNHEY and SVGAGI. There are 15 residues in the CDR3. Written as DNA, the CDR3 is TGTGCCAGCAGTCAGATTACAGGTCTGGATGGGACCCAGTACTTC. Protein product: CASSQITGLDGTQYF.

The V gene is TRBV27, the J gene TRBJ2-2; D uncertain. CDR3 length equals 12 residues. Germline V lookup: CDR1 MNHEY, CDR2 SMNVEV (reference sequence). V was clipped by 3 bases and J by 4 bases, with 3 bases between them. This CDR3 is CASSFRTGELFF. CDR3 nucleotide sequence: TGTGCCAGCAGTTTTCGCACCGGGGAGCTGTTTTTT.

This clone was seen a single time. V and J are TRBV9 and TRBJ2-1; 10 bases are shared with TRBD1. The CDR3 loop spans 16 amino acids. Germline CDR1 SGDLS, CDR2 YYNGEE. J lost 6 bases, V lost 4 bases, and 10 bases had no gene match. DNA of the CDR3: TGTGCCAGCAGCTATCATCCGGGACAGGGGACCAATGAGCAGTTCTTC. It translates to CASSYHPGQGTNEQFF.

This clone was seen a handful of times. J is TRBJ2-7 and V is TRBV9; the D gene is possibly TRBD1 (7 bases). The V and J ends lost 0 bases and 5 bases respectively, with 15 bases between them. Looked up from germline, CDR1 is SGDLS and CDR2 is YYNGEE. The CDR3 loop spans 15 amino acids. The chain's CDR3 is CASSVEPSGGNEQYF. Written as DNA, the CDR3 is TGTGCCAGCAGCGTAGAACCCTCAGGGGGGAACGAGCAGTACTTC. Combining the CDR3 with reference TRBV9 and TRBJ2-7 gives the whole variable domain DSGVTQTPKHLITATGQRVTLRCSPRSGDLSVYWYQQSLDQGLQFLIQYYNGEERAKGNILERFSAQQFPDLHSELNLSSLELGDSALYFCASSVEPSGGNEQYFGPGTRLTVT.

The chain carries TRBV30 and TRBJ1-5; D remains ambiguous. Per the germline V gene, CDR1 is GTSNPN and CDR2 is SVGIG (reference sequence). Trimming cost V 0 bases and J 11 bases, with 14 bases left between them. This CDR3 contains 13 residues. DNA for the CDR3: TGTGCCTGGAGTGTACCGTTCGGTAGCACCCAGCATTTT. Translation gives CAWSVPFGSTQHF.

This rearrangement joins TRBV5-1 to TRBJ1-2; 8 bases fit TRBD1. V shed 4 bases, J shed 2 bases, and the junction held 7 bases outside the gene matches. CDR3 length equals 15 residues. Germline assignment: CDR1 SGHRS and CDR2 YFSETQ. The CDR3 nucleotides are TGCGCCAGCAGCCCCCCCGGACAGGGAAACTATGGCTACACCTTC. Residues: CASSPPGQGNYGYTF. The full variable domain, completed using reference TRBV5-1 and TRBJ1-2, is KAGVTQTPRYLIKTRGQQVTLSCSPISGHRSVSWYQQTPGQGLQFLFEYFSETQRNKGNFPGRFSGRQFSNSRSEMNVSTLELGDSALYLCASSPPGQGNYGYTFGSGTRLTVV.

This clone was seen only a few times. The chain employs TRBV19 and TRBJ1-2; 10 nucleotides match TRBD1. The junction had 10 bases not matched to a gene; V was cut back by 6 bases and J by 0 bases. From germline, CDR1 is LNHDA and CDR2 SQIVND (reference sequence). The CDR3 totals 17 residues. The CDR3 protein is CASRHPGTGDANYGYTF. The CDR3 DNA is TGTGCCAGTAGGCACCCCGGGACAGGGGATGCTAACTATGGCTACACCTTC.

The chain carries TRBV30 and TRBJ2-5; 10 bases line up with TRBD1. This CDR3 is built from 12 residues. Germline V gene sequence: CDR1 GTSNPN, CDR2 SVGIG (reference sequence). The ends lost 6 bases at V and 5 bases at J; junction bases unmatched: 3. The CDR3 bases are TGTGCCTGCACGGACAGGGGGGAGACCCAGTACTTC. It encodes CACTDRGETQYF.

The V and J genes are TRBV7-2 and TRBJ2-2; 8 nucleotides line up with TRBD2. The trim removed 2 bases at V and 1 base at J, leaving 12 bases unmatched. The germline CDR1 and CDR2 sequences are SGHTA and FQGNSA. This CDR3 has 19 amino acids. The CDR3 region has the DNA TGTGCCAGCAGCTTAACCGCATCGGGAGCGGGGGTGAACACCGGGGAGCTGTTTTTT. As protein: CASSLTASGAGVNTGELFF.

This rearrangement joins TRBV6-5 to TRBJ1-2; D is unclear. Germline V gives CDR1 MNHEY, CDR2 SVGAGI. Trimming cost V 0 bases and J 0 bases, with 8 bases left between them. The CDR3 sequence is 15 residues long. This CDR3 reads CASSYSTLANYGYTF. The CDR3 DNA follows: TGTGCCAGCAGTTACTCAACTCTAGCTAACTATGGCTACACCTTC.